This TCR beta chain was identified during a study of T cells in Graves' hyperthyroidism and ophthalmopathy. A note on this clonotype: One base away lies a much larger clone, so this may be a sequencing read error.

The study excluded patients with uncontrolled infection, other autoimmune disease, pregnancy or lactation. What was amplified from RNA transcripts were TCR beta CDR3 regions. First-round RT-PCR targeting the TCR CDR3 was performed with the HTBI primer set. In TCRdb, the multiplex PCR reads were re-called with MiXCR into one record per CDR3 protein. This sample has 690,000 or so distinct CDR3 sequences, with around a sixth found just once. The CDR3 runs 15 residues. CDR1 is SGHAT, CDR2 FQDESV, per germline (reference sequence). Between the trimmed V and J ends, which lost 6 bases and 0 bases, there was a span of 13 bases.

The chain has TRBV11-1 and TRBJ2-3, with D possibly matching TRBD1 (6 bases). What was sequenced was blood. The source is a woman aged 45-65 years with Graves' hyperthyroidism that later progressed to Graves' ophthalmopathy. CDR3 sequence reads: CASRLDRQSTDTQYF. The DNA of the CDR3 is TGTGCCAGCAGATTGGACAGACAAAGCACAGATACGCAGTATTTT. The full variable domain, completed using reference TRBV11-1 and TRBJ2-3, is EAEVAQSPRYKITEKSQAVAFWCDPISGHATLYWYRQILGQGPELLVQFQDESVVDDSQLPKDRFSAERLKGVDSTLKIQPAELGDSAMYLCASRLDRQSTDTQYFGPGTRLTVL.